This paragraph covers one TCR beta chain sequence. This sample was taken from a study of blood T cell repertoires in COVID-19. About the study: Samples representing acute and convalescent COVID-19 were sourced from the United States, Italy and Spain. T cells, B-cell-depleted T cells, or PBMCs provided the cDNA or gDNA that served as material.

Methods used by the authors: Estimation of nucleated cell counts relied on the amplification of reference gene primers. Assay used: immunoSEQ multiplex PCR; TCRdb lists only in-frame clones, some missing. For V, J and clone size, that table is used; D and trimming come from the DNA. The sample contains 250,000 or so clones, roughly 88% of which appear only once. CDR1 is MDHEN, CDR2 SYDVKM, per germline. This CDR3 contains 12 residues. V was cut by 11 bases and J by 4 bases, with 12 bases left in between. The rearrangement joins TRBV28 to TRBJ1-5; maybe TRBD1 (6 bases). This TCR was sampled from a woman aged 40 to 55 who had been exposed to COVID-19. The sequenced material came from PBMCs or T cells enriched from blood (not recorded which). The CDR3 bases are TGTGCCGCGACAGGTGGAAATCAGCCCCAGCATTTT. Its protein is CAATGGNQPQHF.